This T cell receptor (beta chain) stems from a study of human T cells and chemical hapten exposure (dated by TCRdb to the early 2020s). For the wider study: For sensitization, 2% DPC in acetone was applied to a 2 cm by 2 cm area of upper inner arm skin. Approximately 28 alopecia patients provided blood for TCR sequencing at one to four time points (pre-sensitization, 2, 6 and 24 weeks). The patient cohort, mostly female, included alopecia areata with under or over 50% scalp involvement, alopecia totalis and alopecia universalis. Libraries were pooled for sequencing, and per-sample TCR yields varied mainly because of small differences in library volumes within the pool. In alopecia patients, the study followed how the peripheral blood TCR repertoire changed in vivo over primary and secondary sensitization to diphenylcyclopropenone (DPC), a hapten. Patients additionally received weekly therapeutic DPC doses to the scalp throughout the roughly 26-week study period. Blood samples were taken from patients before sensitization (week 0) and then at 2, 6 and about 24 weeks after DPC sensitization. Patch testing was done on the upper back using Finn chambers containing 0.01% DPC, and results were scored after 6 days according to International Contact Dermatitis Research Group standards. Broad study findings and their caveats: Patch test score correlated positively with the number of PT1 expanded TCRs, reaching significance at thresholds 8, 16 and 32 but not at 4. After repeated subsampling, the strength of the expansion versus patch-test correlation and the threshold at which it became significant changed. DPC sensitization did not change how many TCRs were above 1 in 1000 frequency, and no evidence was found of alterations in global repertoire structure. Alopecia, a presumed autoimmune disease, was present in all patients, so the immune response of the patients might differ from that of healthy individuals. Significantly more large CDR3 similarity clusters were formed by expanded TCRs than by pre-sensitization or healthy control sets, consistent with antigen-driven responses.

The label giving this sample's time point can be read as: patch test 1, 2 weeks after DPC sensitization. According to the study, the label for this sample's treatment or condition signals: therapeutic diphenylcyclopropenone sensitization with weekly scalp DPC. At every patch-test visit, the blood draw took place before the patch test was put on. To be eligible, patients had to be aged 18 to 70, diagnosed with alopecia and judged suitable for DPC therapy, while pregnant patients were excluded. Total RNA was extracted from unfractionated whole blood that had been collected in Tempus Blood RNA tubes. Of note for this clonotype: What antigen it recognizes has not been identified. The record has no base qualities; no much larger clone is one base away.

The library was obtained by RACE. TCRdb lists the instrument as NextSeq 500. Library preparation attached unique molecular identifiers to individual cDNA molecules for quantitative, reproducible TCR counting. Both TCR alpha and TCR beta chains were sequenced from each blood RNA sample. Under the source paper's analysis protocol: The median number of TCRs per sample was around 96,000, ranging from 23,224 to 690,600. V, J and CDR3 annotation of the TCR reads was performed with the Decombinator software suite. For PS versus PT1 abundance plots, all samples were subsampled to the same number of TCRs (28,000). TCRs were defined as expanded if absent before sensitization and observed at least eight times at the 2-week time point. TCRdb trimmed public reads at Q25 via fastp, called clones via MiXCR and kept in-frame beta chains. Each entry is one CDR3 protein sequence, shown with its most common DNA and genes. TCRdb, not the authors, supplied the V and J calls. The sample table records 350,000 or so distinct CDR3 sequences; roughly 6.9% of these occur just once. The leading ten clones occupy less than 10% of the sample.

The receptor was isolated from a woman aged 18-30 years with alopecia areata. Some clones in this sample may be carry-over from other donors' samples. The input for sequencing was whole blood, taken in connection with sensitization to the hapten diphenylcyclopropenone (DPC).

The CDR3 has the sequence CASARKGGRTEAFF. The DNA reads TGTGCCAGCGCCCGAAAAGGGGGGCGAACTGAAGCTTTCTTT. The V gene is TRBV6-5 and the J gene is TRBJ1-1; a tentative D match to TRBD1 spans 6 bases. V is pared back by 8 bases and J by 5 bases, with 18 bases lying between the germline termini. CDR1 and CDR2, looked up from the germline V gene, are MNHEY and SVGAGI. The CDR3 spans 14 residues, from the cysteine through the phenylalanine. Only the CDR3 DNA stays, 42 bases, in frame from base 1.